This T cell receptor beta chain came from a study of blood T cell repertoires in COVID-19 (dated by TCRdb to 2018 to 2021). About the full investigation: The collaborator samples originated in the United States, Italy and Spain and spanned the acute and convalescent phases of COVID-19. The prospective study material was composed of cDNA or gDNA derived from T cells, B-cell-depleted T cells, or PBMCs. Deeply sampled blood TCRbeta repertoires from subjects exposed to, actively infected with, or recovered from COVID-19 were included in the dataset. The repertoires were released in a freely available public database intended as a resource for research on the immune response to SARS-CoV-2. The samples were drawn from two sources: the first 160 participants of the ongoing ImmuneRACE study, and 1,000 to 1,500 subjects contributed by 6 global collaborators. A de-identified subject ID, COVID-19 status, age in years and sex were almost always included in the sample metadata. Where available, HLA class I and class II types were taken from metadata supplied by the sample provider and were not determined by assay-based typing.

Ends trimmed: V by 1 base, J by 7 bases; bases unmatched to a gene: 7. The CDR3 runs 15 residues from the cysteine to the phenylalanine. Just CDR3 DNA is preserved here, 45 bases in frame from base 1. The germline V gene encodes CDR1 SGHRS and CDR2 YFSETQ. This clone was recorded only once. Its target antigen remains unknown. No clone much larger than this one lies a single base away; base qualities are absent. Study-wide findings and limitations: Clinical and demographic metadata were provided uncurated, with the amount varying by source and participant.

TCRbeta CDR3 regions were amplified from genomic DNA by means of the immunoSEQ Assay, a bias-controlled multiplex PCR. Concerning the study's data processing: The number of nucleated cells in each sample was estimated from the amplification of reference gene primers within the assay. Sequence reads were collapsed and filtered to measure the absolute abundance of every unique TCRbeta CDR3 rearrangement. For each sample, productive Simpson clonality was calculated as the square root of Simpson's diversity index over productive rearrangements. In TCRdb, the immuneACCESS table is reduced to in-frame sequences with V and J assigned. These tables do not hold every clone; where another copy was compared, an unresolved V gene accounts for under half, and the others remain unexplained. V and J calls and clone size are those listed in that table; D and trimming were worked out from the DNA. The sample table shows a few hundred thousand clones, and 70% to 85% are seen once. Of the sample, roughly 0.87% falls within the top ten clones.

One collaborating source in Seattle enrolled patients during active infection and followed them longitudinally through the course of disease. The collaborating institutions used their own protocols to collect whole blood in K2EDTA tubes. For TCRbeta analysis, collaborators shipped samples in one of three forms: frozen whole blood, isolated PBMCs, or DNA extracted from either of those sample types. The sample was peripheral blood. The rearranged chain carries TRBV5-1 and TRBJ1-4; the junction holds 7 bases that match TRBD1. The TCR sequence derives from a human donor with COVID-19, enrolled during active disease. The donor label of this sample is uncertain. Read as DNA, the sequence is TGCGCCAGCAGCTTGCAGGGGGGCCGGGCTGAAAAACTGTTTTTT. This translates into CASSLQGGRAEKLFF.